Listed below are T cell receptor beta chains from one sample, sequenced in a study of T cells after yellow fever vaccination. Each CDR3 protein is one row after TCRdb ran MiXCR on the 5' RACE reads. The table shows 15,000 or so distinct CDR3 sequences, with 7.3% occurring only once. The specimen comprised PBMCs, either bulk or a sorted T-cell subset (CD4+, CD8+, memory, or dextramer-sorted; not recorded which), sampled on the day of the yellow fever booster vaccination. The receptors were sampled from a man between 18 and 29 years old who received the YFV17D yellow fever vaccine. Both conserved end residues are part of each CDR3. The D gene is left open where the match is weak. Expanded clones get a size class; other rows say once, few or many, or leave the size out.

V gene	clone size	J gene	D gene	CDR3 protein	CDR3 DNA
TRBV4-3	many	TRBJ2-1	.	CASSQDPAGTGDYNEQFF	TGCGCCAGCAGCCAAGACCCAGCCGGGACGGGGGACTACAATGAGCAGTTCTTC
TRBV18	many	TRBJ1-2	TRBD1	CASSLDRAILDGYTF	TGTGCCAGCTCACTCGACAGGGCTATTCTAGATGGCTACACCTTC
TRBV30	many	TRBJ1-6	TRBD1	CAWRGDRTYNSPLHF	TGTGCCTGGAGGGGGGACAGGACCTATAATTCACCCCTCCACTTT
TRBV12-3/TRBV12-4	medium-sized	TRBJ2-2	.	CASSRRALDTGELFF	TGTGCCAGCAGTCGCCGGGCCCTGGACACCGGGGAGCTGTTTTTT
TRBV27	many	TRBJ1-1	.	CASSLGTAGNTEAFF	TGTGCCAGCAGTTTGGGAACGGCCGGGAACACTGAAGCTTTCTTT
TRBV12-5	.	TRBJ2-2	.	CASAWGQGFTGELFF	TGTGCTAGTGCCTGGGGTCAGGGGTTCACCGGGGAGCTGTTTTTT
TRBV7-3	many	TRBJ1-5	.	CASSVAIYGTQNQPQHF	TGTGCCAGCAGCGTAGCGATATACGGGACACAGAATCAGCCCCAGCATTTT
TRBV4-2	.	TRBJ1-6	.	CASSQEMPGSNSRVHF	TGTGCCAGCAGCCAAGAGATGCCGGGTTCCAATTCACGGGTCCACTTT
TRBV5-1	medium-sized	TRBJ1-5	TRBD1	CASSLGDSMGPQHF	TGCGCCAGCAGCCTGGGGGACAGTATGGGGCCCCAGCATTTT
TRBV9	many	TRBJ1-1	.	CASSYSQGNTEAFF	TGTGCCAGCAGCTACTCTCAGGGGAACACTGAAGCTTTCTTT
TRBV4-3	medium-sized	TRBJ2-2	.	CASSQLVGSWYGELFF	TGCGCCAGCAGCCAATTGGTGGGGTCGTGGTACGGGGAGCTGTTTTTT
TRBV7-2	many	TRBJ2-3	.	CASSLEYSGDTQYF	TGTGCCAGCAGCTTAGAATATTCGGGAGATACGCAGTATTTT
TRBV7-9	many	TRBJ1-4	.	CASSLGVLGEKLFF	TGTGCCAGCAGCTTAGGAGTGTTAGGTGAAAAACTGTTTTTT
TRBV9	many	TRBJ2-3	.	CASSLKGGTDTQYF	TGTGCCAGCAGCCTTAAAGGGGGCACAGATACGCAGTATTTT
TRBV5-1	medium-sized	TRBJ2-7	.	CASSLAGDEQYF	TGCGCCAGCAGCTTGGCTGGGGACGAGCAGTACTTC
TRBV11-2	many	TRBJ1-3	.	CASSLQGNTIYF	TGTGCCAGCAGCTTACAAGGAAACACCATATATTTT
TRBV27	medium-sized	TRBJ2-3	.	CASSLRTPDTDTQYF	TGTGCCAGCAGTTTAAGGACTCCTGACACAGATACGCAGTATTTT
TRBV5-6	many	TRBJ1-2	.	CASSLALGRDYGYTF	TGTGCCAGCAGCTTGGCCCTCGGGAGAGACTATGGCTACACCTTC
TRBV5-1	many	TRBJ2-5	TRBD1	CASSLLGRGNQETQYF	TGCGCCAGCAGCCTCCTAGGCAGGGGGAACCAAGAGACCCAGTACTTC
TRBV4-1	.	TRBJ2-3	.	CASSQPGVGDTQYF	TGCGCCAGCAGCCAACCGGGGGTCGGGGATACGCAGTATTTT
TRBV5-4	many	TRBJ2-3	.	CASRNRTTDTQYF	TGTGCCAGCAGGAATAGGACAACAGATACGCAGTATTTT
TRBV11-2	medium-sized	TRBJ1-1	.	CASSLEWRQRNTEAFF	TGTGCCAGCAGCTTAGAGTGGAGGCAGAGGAACACTGAAGCTTTCTTT
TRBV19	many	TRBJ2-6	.	CASGRPSGANVLTF	TGTGCCAGCGGACGGCCCTCTGGGGCCAACGTCCTGACTTTC
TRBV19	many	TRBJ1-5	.	CASSIVVRKGDQPQHF	TGTGCCAGTAGTATTGTGGTTCGGAAAGGGGATCAGCCCCAGCATTTT
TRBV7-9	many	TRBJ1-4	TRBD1	CASSPTGGTGEKLFF	TGTGCCAGCAGTCCTACAGGGGGAACTGGTGAAAAACTGTTTTTT
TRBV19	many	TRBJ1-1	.	CASSTQTVMNTEAFF	TGTGCCAGTAGTACCCAAACAGTCATGAACACTGAAGCTTTCTTT
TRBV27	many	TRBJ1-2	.	CASSPAGDGYTF	TGTGCCAGCAGCCCAGCGGGGGACGGCTACACCTTC
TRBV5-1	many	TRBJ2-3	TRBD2	CASSLILAGGTDTQYF	TGCGCCAGCAGCTTGATACTAGCGGGGGGCACAGATACGCAGTATTTT
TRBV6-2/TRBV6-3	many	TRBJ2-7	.	CASSYVRSYEQYF	TGTGCCAGCAGTTATGTCCGCTCCTACGAGCAGTACTTC
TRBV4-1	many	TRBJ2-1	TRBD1	CASSQDMTGSSYNEQFF	TGCGCCAGCAGCCAAGATATGACAGGGAGCTCCTACAATGAGCAGTTCTTC
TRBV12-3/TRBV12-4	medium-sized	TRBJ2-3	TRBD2	CASSFLAGGPDTQYF	TGTGCCAGCAGTTTTCTAGCGGGGGGGCCAGATACGCAGTATTTT